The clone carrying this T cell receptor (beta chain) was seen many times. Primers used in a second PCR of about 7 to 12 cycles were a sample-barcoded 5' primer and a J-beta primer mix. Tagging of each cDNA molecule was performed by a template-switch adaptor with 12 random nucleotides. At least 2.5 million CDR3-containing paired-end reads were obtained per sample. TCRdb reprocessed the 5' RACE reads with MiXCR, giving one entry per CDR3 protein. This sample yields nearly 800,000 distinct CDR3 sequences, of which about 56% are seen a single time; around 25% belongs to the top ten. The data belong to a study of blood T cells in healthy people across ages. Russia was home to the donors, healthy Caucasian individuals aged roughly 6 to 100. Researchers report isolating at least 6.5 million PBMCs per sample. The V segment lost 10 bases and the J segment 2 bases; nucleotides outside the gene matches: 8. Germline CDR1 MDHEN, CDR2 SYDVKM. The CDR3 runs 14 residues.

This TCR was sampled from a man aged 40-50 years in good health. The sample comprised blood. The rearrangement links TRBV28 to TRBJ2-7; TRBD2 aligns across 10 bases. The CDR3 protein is CATGRLAGAYEQYF. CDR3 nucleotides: TGTGCCACCGGAAGACTAGCGGGTGCCTACGAGCAGTACTTC.